These 3 T cell receptor beta chains were sequenced from one sample in a study of blood T cell repertoires in COVID-19. TCRdb keeps only in-frame clones here, not all; method: immunoSEQ multiplex PCR. The table shows approximately 220,000 clones, with approximately 84% occurring only once. What was sequenced was peripheral blood. These receptors all stem from a woman of 80 years or more with acute or convalescent COVID-19.

This clone has a handful of counts. The same CDR3 arises from other DNA sequences in this sample as well. The V and J genes are TRBV6-1 and TRBJ2-7; 9 bases map to TRBD1. Germline V CDR1 and CDR2: MNHNS, SASEGT. V was pared by 0 bases and J by 3 bases, with 3 bases of the junction left unmatched. The CDR3 is 15 amino acids. The CDR3 DNA reads as TGTGCCAGCAGTGAAGCGGGACAGGGCAGCTACGAGCAGTACTTC. As protein: CASSEAGQGSYEQYF.

This chain joins TRBV19 and TRBJ2-3; possibly TRBD1 for D (7 bases). Trimming left V 3 bases short and J 2 bases short, with 15 bases between. Germline values: CDR1 LNHDA, CDR2 SQIVND (reference sequence). This CDR3 is built from 16 residues. The CDR3 reads CASSIRRGLFTDTQYF. As DNA, the CDR3 is TGTGCCAGTAGTATTAGGAGGGGGCTATTCACAGATACGCAGTATTTT.

The chain recombines TRBV4-2 with TRBJ1-4; 10 nucleotides align to TRBD1. There are 14 residues in the CDR3. The germline gives CDR1 LGHNA, CDR2 YNFKEQ. Trimming cost V 3 bases and J 8 bases; bases outside gene matches: 3. The CDR3 region is CASSHRDRGEKLFF. CDR3 in DNA: TGTGCCAGCAGCCACCGGGACAGGGGCGAAAAACTGTTTTTT.